This T cell receptor (beta chain) came from a study of blood T cell repertoires in COVID-19. Overall study context: Samples taken during acute and convalescent COVID-19 were collected in the United States, Italy and Spain. T cells, B-cell-depleted T cells, or PBMCs provided the cDNA or gDNA that served as material.

Germline trimming cut 4 bases from V and 3 bases from J; bases unmatched to any gene: 5. The CDR3 has 14 amino acids. The germline V gene encodes CDR1 SEHNR and CDR2 FQNEAQ (reference sequence). Authors' analysis steps: Reference gene primer amplification gave nucleated cell count estimates. Repertoires were generated with immunoSEQ multiplex PCR, while TCRdb's copy carries only in-frame clones and drops some. That table furnishes V, J and clone size, whereas the DNA furnished D and trimming. The sample comprises about 190,000 clones, about 90% of which are singletons, and 0.6% to 0.8% rests with the top ten.

Sequencing was done on a sample of peripheral blood. This sequence joins TRBV7-9 and TRBJ1-2; 7 nucleotides match TRBD1. The receptor's source is a man in his fifties or sixties with acute or convalescent COVID-19. The CDR3 sequence is CASSSADRYYGYTF. CDR3 nucleotide sequence: TGTGCCAGCAGCTCGGCGGACAGGTACTATGGCTACACCTTC.